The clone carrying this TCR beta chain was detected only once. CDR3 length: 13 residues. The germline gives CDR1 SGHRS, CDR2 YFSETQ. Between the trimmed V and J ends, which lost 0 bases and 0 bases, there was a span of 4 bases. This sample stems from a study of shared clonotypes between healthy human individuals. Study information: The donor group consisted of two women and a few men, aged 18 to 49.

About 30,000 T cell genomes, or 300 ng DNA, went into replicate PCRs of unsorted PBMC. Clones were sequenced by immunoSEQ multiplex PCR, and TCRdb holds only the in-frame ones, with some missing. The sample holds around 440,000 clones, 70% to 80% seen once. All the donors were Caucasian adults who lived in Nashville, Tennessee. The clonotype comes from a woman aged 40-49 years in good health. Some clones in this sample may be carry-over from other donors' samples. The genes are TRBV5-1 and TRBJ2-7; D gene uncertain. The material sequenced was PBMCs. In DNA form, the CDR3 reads TGCGCCAGCAGCTTGGAGATCTCCTACGAGCAGTACTTC. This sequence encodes CASSLEISYEQYF.